This passage covers 14 T cell receptor beta chains from one sample sequenced in a study of shared clonotypes between healthy human individuals. TCRdb's table, derived via immunoSEQ multiplex PCR, lists solely in-frame clones and lacks some. In the table there are approximately 2,300,000 clones, around 92% of which are singletons. The specimen sequenced was naive CD4+ T cells from PBMCs. Subset of the sample: CD45RA+ positively selected. These receptor sequences come from a man aged 18 to 29 in good health. Some clones in this sample may be carry-over from other donors' samples.

Note on this clone: Other DNA sequences in the same sample also yield this CDR3. CDR3 protein: CASSPLRDEQFF. The CDR3 nucleotides read TGTGCCAGCTCACCACTGCGGGATGAGCAGTTCTTC. The V call is TRBV18, the J call TRBJ2-1; possible D gene TRBD2, 5 bases. The germline V gene encodes CDR1 KGHSH and CDR2 LQKENI. CDR3 length: 12 amino acids. Trimming cost V 1 base and J 8 bases, with 6 bases left between them.

The J gene is TRBJ1-1, the V gene TRBV5-1, with a tentative D call TRBD1 (5 bases). V shed 6 bases and J shed 8 bases, with 20 bases lying between them. This CDR3 has 14 residues. Per the germline V gene, CDR1 is SGHRS and CDR2 is YFSETQ. The CDR3 region is CASTSLGQGGEAFF. DNA of the CDR3: TGCGCCAGCACCTCCCTCGGGCAGGGAGGGGAAGCTTTCTTT.

This clone was seen a handful of times. The rearrangement joins TRBV18 to TRBJ1-1, with D possibly matching TRBD1 (5 bases). CDR3 length: 13 amino acids. Trimming took 7 bases from V and 10 from J, leaving 19 bases between them. Per germline, CDR1 KGHSH and CDR2 LQKENI. The CDR3 is CASCLLLGDGAFF. The DNA for the CDR3 is TGTGCCAGCTGCCTCCTGTTGGGGGATGGAGCTTTCTTT.

The CDR3 reads CASTTGGIISYNEQFF. CDR3 in DNA: TGTGCCAGCACCACGGGAGGAATTATCTCCTACAATGAGCAGTTCTTC. J is TRBJ2-1 and V is TRBV28, with 7 bases matching TRBD2. The CDR3 runs to 16 residues. The germline gives CDR1 MDHEN, CDR2 SYDVKM. The ends lost 7 bases at V and 0 bases at J; junction bases unmatched: 9.

This chain connects TRBV18 to TRBJ1-1, with 10 bases fitting TRBD1. Trimming removed 2 bases from V and 8 bases from J; junction bases left unmatched: 5. From germline, CDR1 is KGHSH and CDR2 LQKENI. CDR3 length equals 14 residues. As DNA, the CDR3 is TGTGCCAGCTCACCATCGACAGGGGGCATGGAAGCTTTCTTT. This codes for CASSPSTGGMEAFF.

The CDR3 region is CASSEGVIYSNQPQHF. As DNA, the CDR3 is TGTGCCAGCAGTGAAGGAGTCATATATAGCAATCAGCCCCAGCATTTT. The rearrangement links TRBV6-1 to TRBJ1-5, with unresolved D. The CDR3 totals 16 residues. Per germline, CDR1 MNHNS and CDR2 SASEGT. V lost 1 base and J 0 bases, leaving 10 bases between the germline ends.

This chain uses TRBV10-1 with TRBJ2-7; 9 bases are a match to TRBD1. The CDR3 totals 23 residues. Germline CDR1 and CDR2: WNHNN and SYGVQD (reference sequence). V was pared by 0 bases and J by 5 bases, with 29 bases of the junction left unmatched. CDR3 sequence: CASSESRSSLGQGTSGVTHEQYF. The DNA for the CDR3 is TGCGCCAGCAGTGAGTCGAGATCTTCGTTAGGACAGGGGACCTCGGGTGTTACCCACGAGCAGTACTTC.

About this clone itself: The sample carries other DNA sequences with the same CDR3. The chain recombines TRBV5-1 with TRBJ2-7, with TRBD2 identical over 11 bases. V gave up 1 base and J gave up 1 base; unmatched junction bases: 1. The CDR3 is 15 amino acids. The germline V gene encodes CDR1 SGHRS and CDR2 YFSETQ. CDR3 protein: CASSLTSGGSYEQYF. The CDR3 DNA sequence: TGCGCCAGCAGCTTGACTAGCGGGGGATCCTACGAGCAGTACTTC.

CDR3 residues: CASIGKVWSYEQYF. The CDR3, as DNA: TGTGCCAGCATAGGTAAAGTTTGGTCCTACGAGCAGTACTTC. The rearrangement joins TRBV2 to TRBJ2-7; no firm D call. From germline, CDR1 is SNHLY and CDR2 FYNNEI. The CDR3 covers 14 residues. The germline V and J ends were trimmed by 7 bases and 1 base, with 14 bases remaining between them. The whole variable domain, filled in from reference TRBV2 and TRBJ2-7, reads EPEVTQTPSHQVTQMGQEVILRCVPISNHLYFYWYRQILGQKVEFLVSFYNNEISEKSEIFDDQFSVERPDGSNFTLKIRSTKLEDSAMYFCASIGKVWSYEQYFGPGTRLTVT.

V is TRBV5-1 and J is TRBJ2-7; 7 bases agree with TRBD1. CDR3 length: 15 amino acids. Germline CDR1 is SGHRS and CDR2 is YFSETQ. After removal of 1 base from V and 2 bases from J, the junction contained 6 bases not matched to a gene. The CDR3 region has the DNA TGCGCCAGCAGCTTGACAGGGGTTCGCCCCTACGAGCAGTACTTC. Translating gives CASSLTGVRPYEQYF.

The chain employs TRBV5-5 and TRBJ1-3; D is perhaps TRBD1 (5 bases). This CDR3 has 16 amino acids. V lost 0 bases and J lost 3, with 13 bases in between. Germline V gene data show CDR1 as SGHKS and CDR2 as YYEKEE (reference sequence). As DNA, the CDR3 is TGTGCCAGCAGCTTGGAGGGGCGCTTGGGTGGAAACACCATATATTTT. Its protein is CASSLEGRLGGNTIYF.

The genes are TRBV7-3 and TRBJ2-7; tentatively, D is TRBD1 (6 bases). V lost 5 bases and J 7 bases, leaving 15 bases between the germline ends. This CDR3 spans 13 amino acids. The V gene's germline CDR1 is SGHTA and CDR2 FQGTGA. The CDR3 nucleotides are TGTGCCAGCAGCACCGGACAGCTTGAGGAGCAGTACTTC. Translation gives CASSTGQLEEQYF.

The chain links TRBV4-2 to TRBJ2-7, with a weak D call TRBD1 (5 bases). The CDR3 totals 16 residues. Germline-derived CDR1 and CDR2 are LGHNA and YNFKEQ. With 0 bases removed from V and 0 bases from J, the gap between germline ends came to 12 bases. The CDR3 here is CASSQDRGRHSYEQYF. CDR3 bases: TGTGCCAGCAGCCAAGATAGGGGCCGCCACTCCTACGAGCAGTACTTC.

This clone was detected only once. The chain combines TRBV25-1 with TRBJ2-1; D is possibly TRBD1 or TRBD2 (6 bases each). Trimming shortened V by 8 bases and J by 2 bases, and 16 bases separated the two germline ends. The CDR3 covers 15 residues. Per germline, CDR1 MGHDK and CDR2 SYGVNS. CDR3 bases: TGTGCCAGCCAAAACCACGGGGGCGCCTACAATGAGCAGTTCTTC. Protein product: CASQNHGGAYNEQFF. Based on the CDR3 plus reference TRBV25-1 and TRBJ2-1, the full variable domain is EADIYQTPRYLVIGTGKKITLECSQTMGHDKMYWYQQDPGMELHLIHYSYGVNSTEKGDLSSESTVSRIRTEHFPLTLESARPSHTSQYLCASQNHGGAYNEQFFGPGTRLTVL.